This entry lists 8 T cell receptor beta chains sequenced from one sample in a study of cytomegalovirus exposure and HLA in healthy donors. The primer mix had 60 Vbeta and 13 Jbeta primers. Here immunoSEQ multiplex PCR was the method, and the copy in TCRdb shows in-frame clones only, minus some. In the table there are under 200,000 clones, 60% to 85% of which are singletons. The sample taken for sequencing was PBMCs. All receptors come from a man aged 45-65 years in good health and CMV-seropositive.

CDR3 in amino acids: CASTSGVLGFSTNEKLFF. The DNA of the CDR3 is TGTGCCAGCACCTCCGGGGTCCTCGGTTTCTCAACTAATGAAAAACTGTTTTTT. The chain joins TRBV7-9 to TRBJ1-4; D call uncertain. This CDR3 region has 18 residues. The germline V gene encodes CDR1 SEHNR and CDR2 FQNEAQ (reference sequence). V dropped 7 bases and J dropped 0 bases, with 21 bases sitting between them.

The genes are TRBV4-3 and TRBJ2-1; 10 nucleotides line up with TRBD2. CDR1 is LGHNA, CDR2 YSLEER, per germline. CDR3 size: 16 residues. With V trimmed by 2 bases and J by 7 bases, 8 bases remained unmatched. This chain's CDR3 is CASSQPLAGDLNEQFF. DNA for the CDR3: TGCGCCAGCAGCCAACCTCTAGCGGGGGACCTGAATGAGCAGTTCTTC.

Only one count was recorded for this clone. Here the CDR3 reads CASSTLTVVNEKLFF. The CDR3 nucleotides are TGTGCCAGTAGTACCCTGACAGTAGTTAATGAAAAACTGTTTTTT. The V call is TRBV19, the J call TRBJ1-4; possibly TRBD1 for D (5 bases). Germline values: CDR1 LNHDA, CDR2 SQIVND (reference sequence). Trimming cost V 4 bases and J 4 bases, with 13 bases left between them. CDR3 size: 15 residues. The full variable domain, rest sourced from reference TRBV19 and TRBJ1-4, is DGGITQSPKYLFRKEGQNVTLSCEQNLNHDAMYWYRQDPGQGLRLIYYSQIVNDFQKGDIAEGYSVSREKKESFPLTVTSAQKNPTAFYLCASSTLTVVNEKLFFGSGTQLSVL.

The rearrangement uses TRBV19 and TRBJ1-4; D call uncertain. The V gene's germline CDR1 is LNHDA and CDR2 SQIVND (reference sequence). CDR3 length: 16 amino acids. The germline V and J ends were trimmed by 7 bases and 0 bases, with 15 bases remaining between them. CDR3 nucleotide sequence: TGTGCCAGTACCATAAAAGCAGGTGCAACTAATGAAAAACTGTTTTTT. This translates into CASTIKAGATNEKLFF.

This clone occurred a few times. The CDR3 region has the DNA TGTGCCAGCAGTTTATCTCTGGACAGGGGCCCGTATGGCTACACCTTC. It encodes CASSLSLDRGPYGYTF. The chain links TRBV27 to TRBJ1-2, with 9 bases fitting TRBD1. V lost 0 bases, J lost 5 bases, and 7 bases stayed unmatched. Germline V gene data show CDR1 as MNHEY and CDR2 as SMNVEV (reference sequence). The CDR3 sequence is 16 residues long.

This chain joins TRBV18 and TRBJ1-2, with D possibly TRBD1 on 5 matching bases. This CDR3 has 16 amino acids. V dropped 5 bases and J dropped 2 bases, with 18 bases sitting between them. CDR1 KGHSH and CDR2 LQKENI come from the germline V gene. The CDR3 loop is CASSTLPSQGNYGYTF. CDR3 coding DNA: TGTGCCAGCTCAACCCTCCCCTCGCAGGGCAACTATGGCTACACCTTC.

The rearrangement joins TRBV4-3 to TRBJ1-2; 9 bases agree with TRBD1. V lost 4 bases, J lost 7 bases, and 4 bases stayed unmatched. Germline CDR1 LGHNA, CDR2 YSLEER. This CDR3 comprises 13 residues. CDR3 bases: TGCGCCAGCAGCCCGGGACAGGGAGGTGGCTACACCTTC. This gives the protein CASSPGQGGGYTF.

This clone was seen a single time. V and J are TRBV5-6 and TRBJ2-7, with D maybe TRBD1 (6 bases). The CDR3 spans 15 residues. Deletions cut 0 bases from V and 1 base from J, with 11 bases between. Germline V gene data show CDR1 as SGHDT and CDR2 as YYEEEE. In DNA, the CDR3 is TGTGCCAGCAGCTTGGAGGACAGTAATTCCTACGAGCAGTACTTC. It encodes CASSLEDSNSYEQYF.